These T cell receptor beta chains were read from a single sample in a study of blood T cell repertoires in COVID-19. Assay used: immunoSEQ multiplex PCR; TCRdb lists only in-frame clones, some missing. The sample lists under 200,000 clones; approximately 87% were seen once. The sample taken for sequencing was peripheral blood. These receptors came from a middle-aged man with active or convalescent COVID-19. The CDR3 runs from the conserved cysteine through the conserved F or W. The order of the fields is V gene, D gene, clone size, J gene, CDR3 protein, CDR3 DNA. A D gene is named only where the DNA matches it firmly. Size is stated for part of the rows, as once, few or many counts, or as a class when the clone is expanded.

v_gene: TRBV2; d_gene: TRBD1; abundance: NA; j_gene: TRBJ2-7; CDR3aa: CASSTGTGLGEQYF; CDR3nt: TGTGCCAGCAGCACCGGGACAGGGTTAGGAGAGCAGTACTTC
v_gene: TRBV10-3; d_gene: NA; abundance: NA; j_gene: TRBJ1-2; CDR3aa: CAISERQVPNYGYTF; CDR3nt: TGTGCCATCAGTGAGCGTCAGGTACCTAACTATGGCTACACCTTC
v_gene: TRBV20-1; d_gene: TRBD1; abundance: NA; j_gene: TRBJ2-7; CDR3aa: CSAMDRSGQYF; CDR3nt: TGCAGTGCGATGGACAGGAGCGGGCAGTACTTC
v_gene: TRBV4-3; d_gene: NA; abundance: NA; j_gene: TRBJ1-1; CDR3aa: CASSQDPMNTEAFF; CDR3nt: TGCGCCAGCAGCCAAGACCCAATGAACACTGAAGCTTTCTTT
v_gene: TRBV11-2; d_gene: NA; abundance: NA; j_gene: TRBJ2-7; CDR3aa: CASSSVKGGQYEQYF; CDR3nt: TGTGCCAGCAGCTCCGTTAAGGGGGGGCAGTACGAGCAGTACTTC
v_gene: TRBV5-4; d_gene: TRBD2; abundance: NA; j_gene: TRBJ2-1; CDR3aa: CASSPHVLAATNEQFF; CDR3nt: TGTGCCAGCAGCCCGCACGTACTAGCGGCGACCAATGAGCAGTTCTTC
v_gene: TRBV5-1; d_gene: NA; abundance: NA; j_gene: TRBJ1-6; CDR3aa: CASSFRGDNSPLHF; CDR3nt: TGCGCCAGCAGCTTCAGGGGCGATAATTCACCCCTCCACTTT
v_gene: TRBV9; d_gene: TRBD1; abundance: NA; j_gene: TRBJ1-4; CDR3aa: CASSATGSNEKLFF; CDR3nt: TGTGCCAGCAGCGCGACAGGGTCAAATGAAAAACTGTTTTTT
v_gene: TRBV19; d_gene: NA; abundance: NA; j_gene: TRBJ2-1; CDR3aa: CASSLDRSSYNEQFF; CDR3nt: TGTGCCAGTAGTCTCGACAGGAGCTCCTACAATGAGCAGTTCTTC
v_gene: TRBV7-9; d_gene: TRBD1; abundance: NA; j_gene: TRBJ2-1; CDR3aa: CASSSPGQLNNEQFF; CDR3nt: TGTGCCAGCAGCTCACCGGGACAGCTGAACAATGAGCAGTTCTTC
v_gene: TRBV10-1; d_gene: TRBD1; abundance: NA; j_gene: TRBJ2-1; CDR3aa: CASSRDRVLEQFF; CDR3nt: TGCGCCAGCTCCCGGGACAGGGTCCTTGAGCAGTTCTTC
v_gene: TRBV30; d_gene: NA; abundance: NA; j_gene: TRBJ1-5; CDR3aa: CAWSGMEVGQPQHF; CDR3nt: TGTGCCTGGAGCGGAATGGAGGTGGGGCAGCCCCAGCATTTT
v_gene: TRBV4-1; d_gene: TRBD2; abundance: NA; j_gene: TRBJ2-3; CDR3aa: CASSQVSSGGAGNTQYF; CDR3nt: TGCGCCAGCAGCCAAGTTTCTAGCGGGGGGGCCGGGAATACGCAGTATTTT
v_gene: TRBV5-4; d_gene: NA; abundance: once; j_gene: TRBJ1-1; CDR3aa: CASSLIGGDLNTEAFF; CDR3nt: TGTGCCAGCAGCTTAATAGGCGGGGACCTGAACACTGAAGCTTTCTTT
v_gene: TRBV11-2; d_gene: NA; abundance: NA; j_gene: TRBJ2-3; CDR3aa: CASSESPGLGTTDTQYF; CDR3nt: TGTGCCAGCAGCGAGAGCCCGGGACTCGGTACCACAGATACGCAGTATTTT
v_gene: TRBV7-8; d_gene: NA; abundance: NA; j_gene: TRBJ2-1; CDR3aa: CASSTRLPEQFF; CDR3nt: TGTGCCAGCAGCACCAGACTACCAGAGCAGTTCTTC
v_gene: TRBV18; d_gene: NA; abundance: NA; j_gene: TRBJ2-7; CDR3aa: CASSPPEAAYEQYF; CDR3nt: TGTGCCAGCTCTCCTCCCGAGGCGGCCTACGAGCAGTACTTC
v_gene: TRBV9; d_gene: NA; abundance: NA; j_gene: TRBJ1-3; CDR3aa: CASSALGNTIYF; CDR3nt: TGTGCCAGCAGTGCCCTAGGAAACACCATATATTTT
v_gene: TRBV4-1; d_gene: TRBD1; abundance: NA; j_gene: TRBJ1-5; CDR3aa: CASSQDRSGQGSNQPQHF; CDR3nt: TGCGCCAGCAGCCAAGATAGGTCGGGACAGGGGAGCAATCAGCCCCAGCATTTT
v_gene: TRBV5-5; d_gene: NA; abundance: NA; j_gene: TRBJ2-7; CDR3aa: CASSFAGRPEQYF; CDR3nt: TGTGCCAGCAGCTTCGCGGGCAGGCCCGAGCAGTACTTC
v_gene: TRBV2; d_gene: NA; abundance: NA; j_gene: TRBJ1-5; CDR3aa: CASSPEPGVQPQHF; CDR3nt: TGTGCCAGCAGTCCTGAGCCAGGCGTTCAGCCCCAGCATTTT
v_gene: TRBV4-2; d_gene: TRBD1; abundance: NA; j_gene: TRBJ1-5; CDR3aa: CASSQTGGDQPQHF; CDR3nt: TGTGCCAGCAGCCAGACAGGGGGGGATCAGCCCCAGCATTTT
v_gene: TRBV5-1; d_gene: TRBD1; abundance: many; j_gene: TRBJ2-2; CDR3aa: CASSYSLRTGGTGELFF; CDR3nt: TGCGCCAGCAGCTACTCTCTCCGGACAGGGGGCACCGGGGAGCTGTTTTTT
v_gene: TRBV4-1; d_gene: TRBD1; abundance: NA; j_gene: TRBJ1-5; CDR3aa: CASSQGSRGIQPQHF; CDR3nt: TGCGCCAGCAGCCAAGGGTCCAGGGGGATACAGCCCCAGCATTTT
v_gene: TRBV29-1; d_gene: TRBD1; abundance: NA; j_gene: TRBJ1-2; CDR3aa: CSVDRGRYGYTF; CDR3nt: TGCAGCGTTGACAGGGGGCGGTATGGCTACACCTTC
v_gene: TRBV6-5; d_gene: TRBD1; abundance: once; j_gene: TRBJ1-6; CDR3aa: CASRDRSSYNSPLHF; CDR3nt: TGTGCCAGCAGGGACAGGAGCTCCTATAATTCACCCCTCCACTTT
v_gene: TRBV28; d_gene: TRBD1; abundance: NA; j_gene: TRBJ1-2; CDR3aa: CASTSGQFYGYTF; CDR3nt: TGTGCCAGCACCTCGGGACAGTTCTATGGCTACACCTTC
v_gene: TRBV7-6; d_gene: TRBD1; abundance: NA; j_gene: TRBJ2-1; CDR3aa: CASSLQGAEQFF; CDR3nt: TGTGCCAGCAGCTTACAGGGGGCTGAGCAGTTCTTC
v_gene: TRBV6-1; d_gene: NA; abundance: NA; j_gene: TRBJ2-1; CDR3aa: CASSGGAGVPYNEQFF; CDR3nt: TGTGCCAGCAGTGGGGGGGCGGGGGTCCCCTACAATGAGCAGTTCTTC
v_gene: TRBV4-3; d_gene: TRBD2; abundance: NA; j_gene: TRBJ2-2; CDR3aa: CASSQGTSGLPGELFF; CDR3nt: TGCGCCAGCAGCCAGGGGACTAGCGGGTTGCCCGGGGAGCTGTTTTTT
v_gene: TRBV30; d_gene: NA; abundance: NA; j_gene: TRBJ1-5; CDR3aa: CAWSGGANQPQHF; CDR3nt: TGTGCCTGGAGTGGTGGGGCAAATCAGCCCCAGCATTTT
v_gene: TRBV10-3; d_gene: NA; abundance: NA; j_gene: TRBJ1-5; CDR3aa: CAIRGQNNQPQHF; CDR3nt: TGTGCCATTAGGGGCCAGAACAATCAGCCCCAGCATTTT
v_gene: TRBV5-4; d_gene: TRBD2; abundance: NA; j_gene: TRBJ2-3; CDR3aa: CASSPSGGATDTQYF; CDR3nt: TGTGCCAGCAGCCCCAGCGGGGGTGCTACAGATACGCAGTATTTT
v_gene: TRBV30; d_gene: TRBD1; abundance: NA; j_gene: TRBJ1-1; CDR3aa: CAWSRGRSEAFF; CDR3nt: TGTGCCTGGAGCAGGGGGCGGTCTGAAGCTTTCTTT
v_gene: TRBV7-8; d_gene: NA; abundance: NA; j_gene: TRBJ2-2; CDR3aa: CASSLGRVSGELFF; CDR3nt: TGTGCCAGCAGCTTAGGGAGGGTCTCCGGGGAGCTGTTTTTT
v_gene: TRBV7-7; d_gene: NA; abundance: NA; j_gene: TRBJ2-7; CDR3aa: CASSPIAVASAEQYF; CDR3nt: TGTGCTAGCAGCCCCATCGCGGTAGCGAGTGCCGAGCAGTACTTC
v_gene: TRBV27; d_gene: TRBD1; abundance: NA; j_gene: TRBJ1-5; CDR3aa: CASSLRQGQPQHF; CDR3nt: TGTGCCAGCAGTTTAAGACAGGGGCAGCCCCAGCATTTT
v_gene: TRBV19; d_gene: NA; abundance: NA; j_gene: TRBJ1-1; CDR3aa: CASSDLRVWDTEAFF; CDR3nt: TGTGCCAGTAGTGACCTCAGGGTTTGGGACACTGAAGCTTTCTTT
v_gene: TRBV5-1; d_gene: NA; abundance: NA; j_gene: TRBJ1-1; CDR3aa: CASTSSGLGTEAFF; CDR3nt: TGCGCCAGCACCTCTAGTGGCTTAGGCACTGAAGCTTTCTTT
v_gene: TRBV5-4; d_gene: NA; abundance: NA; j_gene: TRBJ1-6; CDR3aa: CASSYSPGGSPLHF; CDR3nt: TGTGCCAGCAGCTATTCCCCAGGAGGTTCACCCCTCCACTTT
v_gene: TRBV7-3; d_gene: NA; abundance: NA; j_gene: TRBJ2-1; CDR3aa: CASSLDITSSEQFF; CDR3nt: TGTGCCAGCAGCTTAGATATAACGTCGAGTGAGCAGTTCTTC
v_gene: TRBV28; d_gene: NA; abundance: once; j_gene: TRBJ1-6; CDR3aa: CASSPNTGTLHF; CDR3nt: TGTGCCAGCAGTCCAAACACAGGCACCCTCCACTTT
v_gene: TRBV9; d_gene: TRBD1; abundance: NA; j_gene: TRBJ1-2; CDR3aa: CASSVEGQSYGYTF; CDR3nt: TGTGCCAGCAGCGTAGAGGGACAGAGCTATGGCTACACCTTC
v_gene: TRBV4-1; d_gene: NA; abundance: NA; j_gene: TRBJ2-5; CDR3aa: CASSQEQGGIETQYF; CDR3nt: TGCGCCAGCAGCCAAGAACAGGGGGGGATCGAGACCCAGTACTTC
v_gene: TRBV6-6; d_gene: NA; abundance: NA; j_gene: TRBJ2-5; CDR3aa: CASSYSTGQETQYF; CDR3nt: TGTGCCAGCAGTTACTCGACAGGACAAGAGACCCAGTACTTC
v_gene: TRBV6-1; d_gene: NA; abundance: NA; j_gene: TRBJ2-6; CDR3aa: CASSEEWPLTPGANVLTF; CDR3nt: TGTGCCAGCAGTGAAGAGTGGCCACTAACCCCTGGGGCCAACGTCCTGACTTTC
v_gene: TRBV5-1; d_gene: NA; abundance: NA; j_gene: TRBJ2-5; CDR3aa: CASSLETSQETQYF; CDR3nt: TGCGCCAGCAGCTTGGAGACTTCCCAAGAGACCCAGTACTTC
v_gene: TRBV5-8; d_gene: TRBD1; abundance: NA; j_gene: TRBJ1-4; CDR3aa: CASSLMGQGGEKLFF; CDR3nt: TGTGCCAGCAGCTTGATGGGACAGGGGGGTGAAAAACTGTTTTTT
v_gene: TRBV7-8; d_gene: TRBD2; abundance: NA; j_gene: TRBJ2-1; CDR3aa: CASSFASRGGRYEQFF; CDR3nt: TGTGCCAGCAGCTTCGCTTCTCGCGGGGGGCGCTATGAGCAGTTCTTC
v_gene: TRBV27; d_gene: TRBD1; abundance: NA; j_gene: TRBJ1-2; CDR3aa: CASSFPYRDRGTYGYTF; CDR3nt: TGTGCCAGCAGTTTCCCATATCGGGACAGGGGTACCTATGGCTACACCTTC
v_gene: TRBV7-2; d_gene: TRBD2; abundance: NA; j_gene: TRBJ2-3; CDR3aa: CASSRFSRGGGSDTQYF; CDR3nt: TGTGCCAGCAGCCGGTTCTCGCGGGGGGGCGGGTCAGATACGCAGTATTTT
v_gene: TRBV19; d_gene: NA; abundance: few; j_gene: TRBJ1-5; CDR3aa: CASTEVGGNQPQHF; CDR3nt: TGTGCCAGTACCGAAGTCGGGGGGAACCAGCCCCAGCATTTT
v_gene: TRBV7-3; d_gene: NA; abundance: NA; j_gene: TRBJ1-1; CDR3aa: CASSQAGGSLISEAFF; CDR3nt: TGTGCCAGCAGCCAGGCCGGGGGGAGCTTGATCTCTGAAGCTTTCTTT
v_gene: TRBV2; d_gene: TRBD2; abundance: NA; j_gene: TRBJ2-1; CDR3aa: CASSPRPGTSGGAVRFNEQFF; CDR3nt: TGTGCCAGCAGTCCCAGACCCGGGACTAGCGGGGGGGCAGTGAGGTTCAATGAGCAGTTCTTC
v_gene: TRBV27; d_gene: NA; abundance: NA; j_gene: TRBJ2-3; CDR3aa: CASSLRERDTQYF; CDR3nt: TGTGCCAGCAGTTTGCGAGAGCGAGATACGCAGTATTTT
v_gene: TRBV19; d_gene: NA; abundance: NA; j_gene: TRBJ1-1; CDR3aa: CASSIGRWDTEAFF; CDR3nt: TGTGCCAGTAGTATAGGGCGGTGGGACACTGAAGCTTTCTTT
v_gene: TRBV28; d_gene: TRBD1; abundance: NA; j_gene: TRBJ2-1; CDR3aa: CASSYPGTVIQGEQFF; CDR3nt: TGTGCCAGCAGCTACCCCGGGACAGTCATCCAGGGTGAGCAGTTCTTC
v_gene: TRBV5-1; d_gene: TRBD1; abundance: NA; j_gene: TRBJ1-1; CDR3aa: CASSLGHRGVGTEAFF; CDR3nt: TGCGCCAGCAGCTTGGGACACAGGGGAGTAGGGACTGAAGCTTTCTTT
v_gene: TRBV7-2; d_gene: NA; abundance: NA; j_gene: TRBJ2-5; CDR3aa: CASNPGSGQETQYF; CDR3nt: TGTGCCAGCAACCCAGGCAGTGGCCAAGAGACCCAGTACTTC